Detailed here is one TCR beta chain. Its antigen remains unidentified. The authors cocultured the mixed lymphocyte reaction cells at 37 degrees C for 6 days. TCRdb keeps only in-frame clones here, not all; method: immunoSEQ multiplex PCR. There are fewer than 4,000 clones in the sample; roughly 49% occur only once, and less than 6.5% lies in the top ten. The source of the sample is a study of siplizumab effects on memory and regulatory T cells. The CDR3 totals 12 residues. Deletions cut 5 bases from V and 7 bases from J, with 9 bases between. From germline, CDR1 is GTSNPN and CDR2 SVGIG (reference sequence).

The TCR originated in a human donor in good health; the cells came from an allogeneic mixed lymphocyte reaction. The chain carries TRBV30 and TRBJ1-6, with D possibly matching TRBD1 (6 bases). The material sequenced was CFSE-low (dividing) CD4+ T cells sorted from an allogeneic mixed lymphocyte reaction. The CDR3 reads CAWDRLNSPLHF. CDR3 coding DNA: TGTGCCTGGGACAGGTTAAATTCACCCCTCCACTTT.